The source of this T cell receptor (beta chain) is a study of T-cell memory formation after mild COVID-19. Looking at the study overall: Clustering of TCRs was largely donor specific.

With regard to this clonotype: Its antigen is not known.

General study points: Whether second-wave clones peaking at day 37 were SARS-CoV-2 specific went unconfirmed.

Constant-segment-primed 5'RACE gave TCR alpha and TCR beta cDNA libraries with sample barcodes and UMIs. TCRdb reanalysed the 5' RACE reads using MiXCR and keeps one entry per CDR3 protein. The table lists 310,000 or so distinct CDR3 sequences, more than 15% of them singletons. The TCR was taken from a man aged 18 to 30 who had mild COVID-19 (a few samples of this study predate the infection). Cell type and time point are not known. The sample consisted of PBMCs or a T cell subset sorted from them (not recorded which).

The CDR3 loop is CASSEDRRTEAFF. Written as DNA, the CDR3 is TGTGCCAGCAGTGAAGACAGGAGAACTGAAGCTTTCTTT. The V call is TRBV6-1, the J call TRBJ1-1; a weak D match, TRBD1 (5 bases). Trimming took 1 base from V and 5 from J, leaving 8 bases between them. This CDR3 region has 13 residues. The V gene's germline CDR1 is MNHNS and CDR2 SASEGT.